This paragraph covers one T cell receptor (beta chain) sequence. Its antigen remains unidentified. This sample was included in a study of T cells in localized non-small cell lung cancer. TCRdb's table, derived via immunoSEQ multiplex PCR, lists solely in-frame clones and lacks some. Counted here are around 54,000 clones, roughly 85% occurring once; the ten biggest clones make up 18%. Points from the study as a whole: Appearing in adjacent lung were a median about 50 of the top 100 tumor clones. Since sequencing was restricted to only one region of the tumor, intratumor heterogeneity remains a possibility.

In germline, CDR1 is SGHVS, CDR2 FQNEAQ. The trim removed 5 bases at V and 7 bases at J, leaving 5 bases unmatched. The CDR3 is made up of 14 amino acids. The chain employs TRBV7-8 and TRBJ2-1; 10 bases agree with TRBD2. The TCR comes from a male donor at least 60 years old with stage III squamous cell lung carcinoma. The source was peripheral blood, collected before any cancer treatment. The CDR3 spells CASSARTSGNEQFF. The DNA of the CDR3 is TGTGCCAGCAGCGCCCGGACTAGCGGTAATGAGCAGTTCTTC.